The 7 T cell receptor beta chains listed next were all sequenced from one sample in a study of T-cell memory formation after mild COVID-19. Using its own MiXCR run on the 5' RACE reads, TCRdb lists one record per CDR3 protein. The sample has 180,000 or so distinct CDR3 sequences, more than 15% seen once. Sequenced: PBMCs or a T cell subset sorted from them (not recorded which). The receptors here all came from an adult woman who had mild COVID-19 (a few samples of this study predate the infection). Cell type and time point are not known.

CDR3 residues: CASSLSRGSNQPQHF. CDR3 coding DNA: TGTGCCAGCAGTTTATCTCGGGGCTCCAATCAGCCCCAGCATTTT. The rearrangement uses TRBV27 and TRBJ1-5, with a tentative D call TRBD1 (5 bases). The V end was cut by 0 bases, the J end by 3 bases, with 9 bases between. Germline CDR1 is MNHEY and CDR2 is SMNVEV (reference sequence). This CDR3 has 15 amino acids.

This sequence joins TRBV30 and TRBJ2-3; D possibly corresponds to TRBD1 (6 bases). Germline CDR1 and CDR2: GTSNPN and SVGIG (reference sequence). The CDR3 covers 12 residues. V lost 3 bases, J lost 8 bases, and 12 bases lay in between. The DNA of the CDR3 is TGTGCCTGGAGCCCCCTAGGGGGTACGCAGTATTTT. Protein product: CAWSPLGGTQYF. The whole variable domain, filled in from reference TRBV30 and TRBJ2-3, reads SQTIHQWPATLVQPVGSPLSLECTVEGTSNPNLYWYRQAAGRGLQLLFYSVGIGQISSEVPQNLSASRPQDRQFILSSKKLLLSDSGFYLCAWSPLGGTQYFGPGTRLTVL.

In its sample, this clonotype was seen once. The chain carries TRBV7-9 and TRBJ2-7, with TRBD1 matching over 7 bases. This CDR3 is built from 15 residues. Germline V gene lookup returns CDR1 SEHNR and CDR2 FQNEAQ (reference sequence). With V trimmed by 2 bases and J by 5 bases, 9 bases remained unmatched. The DNA for the CDR3 is TGTGCCAGCAGCTTATCGATGACAGGGTCCCACGAGCAGTACTTC. Its translation: CASSLSMTGSHEQYF. Complete variable domain (other parts from reference TRBV7-9 and TRBJ2-7): DTGVSQNPRHKITKRGQNVTFRCDPISEHNRLYWYRQTLGQGPEFLTYFQNEAQLEKSRLLSDRFSAERPKGSFSTLEIQRTEQGDSAMYLCASSLSMTGSHEQYFGPGTRLTVT.

The chain uses TRBV14 and TRBJ1-2; D is undetermined. The CDR3 runs to 14 residues. Looked up from germline, CDR1 is SGHDN and CDR2 is FVKESK. The ends were cut back, 5 bases at V and 0 bases at J, with 10 bases in the middle. The DNA for the CDR3 is TGTGCCAGCAGCGTCCACACGACTAACTATGGCTACACCTTC. The encoded protein is CASSVHTTNYGYTF.

This clonotype was seen a handful of times. The V gene is TRBV7-2, the J gene TRBJ1-2; D is unresolved. The germline V gene encodes CDR1 SGHTA and CDR2 FQGNSA. V was trimmed by 3 bases and J by 10 bases, leaving 12 bases between them. The CDR3 is made up of 12 amino acids. The CDR3 loop reads CASSLATGNYTF. The CDR3, as DNA: TGTGCCAGCAGCTTGGCGACGGGGAACTACACCTTC.

In this sample, this clonotype turned up a few times. This chain links TRBV6-2 or TRBV6-3 with TRBJ2-5; 13 bases match TRBD2. The CDR3 has 16 residues. Germline-derived CDR1 and CDR2 are MNHEY and SVGEGT. Losses at the gene ends were 6 bases for V and 1 base for J; bases not matched to a gene: 5. The CDR3 sequence: CASRKLAGGPQETQYF. The CDR3 DNA sequence: TGTGCCAGCAGGAAACTAGCGGGGGGGCCCCAAGAGACCCAGTACTTC.

This sequence joins TRBV5-5 and TRBJ2-1; 9 positions agree with TRBD1. Per germline, CDR1 SGHKS and CDR2 YYEKEE (reference sequence). V shed 4 bases and J 3 bases; nucleotides not matched to a gene: 5. This CDR3 has 15 residues. CDR3: CASSPGQGGYNEQFF. The CDR3 bases are TGTGCCAGCAGCCCGGGACAGGGTGGCTACAATGAGCAGTTCTTC.